The next 2 T cell receptor beta chains were all read from a single sample in a study of graft-versus-host responses after intestinal transplantation. Which antigens these TCRs recognize remains unknown. Only in-frame clones appear in the TCRdb table, and some are missing; sequencing was by immunoSEQ multiplex PCR. The profile shows some 95,000 clones, more than 85% of them singletons. The specimen was unstimulated CD8+ T cells sorted from spleen or lymph node cells, collected before intestinal transplant. The receptors were gathered from a human donor who received an intestinal transplant.

The rearrangement links TRBV7-7 to TRBJ1-4, with D uncertain. Germline V gives CDR1 SSHAT, CDR2 FNYEAQ (reference sequence). Trimming took 8 bases from V and 0 from J, leaving 7 bases between them. The CDR3 runs 13 residues. Here the CDR3 DNA reads TGTGCCAGCGGGCCTTCAACTAATGAAAAACTGTTTTTT. It translates to CASGPSTNEKLFF.

V and J are TRBV4-1 and TRBJ1-2; 7 nucleotides agree with TRBD1. The CDR3 loop spans 15 amino acids. Germline V CDR1 and CDR2: MGHRA, YSYEKL. V was pared by 1 base and J by 3 bases, with 5 bases of the junction left unmatched. The CDR3 loop reads CASSQGAGGYYGYTF. CDR3 in DNA: TGCGCCAGCAGCCAAGGTGCAGGGGGTTACTATGGCTACACCTTC.